The text below deals with one T cell receptor beta chain. Germline CDR1 MGHDK, CDR2 SYGVNS. V shed 3 bases and J shed 1 base, with 15 bases lying between them. The CDR3 runs to 16 residues. TCRdb re-derived calls from the RT-PCR reads in MiXCR, one entry per CDR3 protein. Altogether fewer than 800,000 distinct CDR3 sequences are present, 11% to 15% being singletons, with the ten largest covering 3.6%. V gene TRBV25-1 combines with J gene TRBJ1-2; possibly TRBD1 for D (6 bases). This sequence originates from a female donor in good health, serving as a healthy control. Sequencing was performed on memory CD4+ T cells from blood. CDR3 in amino acids: CASSEAGGQVNYGYTF. For the CDR3, the DNA is TGTGCCAGCAGTGAGGCTGGGGGGCAGGTTAACTATGGCTACACCTTC.